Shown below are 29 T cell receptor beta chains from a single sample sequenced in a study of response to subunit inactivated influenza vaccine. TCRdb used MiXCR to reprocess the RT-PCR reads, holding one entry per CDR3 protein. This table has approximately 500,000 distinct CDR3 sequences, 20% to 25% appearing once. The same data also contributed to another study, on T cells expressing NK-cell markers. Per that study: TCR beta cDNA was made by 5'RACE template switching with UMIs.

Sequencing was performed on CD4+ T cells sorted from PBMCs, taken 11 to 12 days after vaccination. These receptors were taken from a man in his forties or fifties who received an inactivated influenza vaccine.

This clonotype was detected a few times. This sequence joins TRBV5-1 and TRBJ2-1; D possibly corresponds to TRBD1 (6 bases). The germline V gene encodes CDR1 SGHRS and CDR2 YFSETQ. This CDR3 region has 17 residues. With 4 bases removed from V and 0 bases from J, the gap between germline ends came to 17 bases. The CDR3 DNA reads TGCGCCAGCAGCCTCGGACAGCCATATAGCTCCTACAATGAGCAGTTCTTC. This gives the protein CASSLGQPYSSYNEQFF.

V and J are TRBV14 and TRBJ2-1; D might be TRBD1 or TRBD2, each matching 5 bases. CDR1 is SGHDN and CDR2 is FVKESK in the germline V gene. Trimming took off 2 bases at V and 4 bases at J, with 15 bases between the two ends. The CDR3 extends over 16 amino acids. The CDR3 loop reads CASSQSGREWYNEQFF. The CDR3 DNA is TGTGCCAGCAGCCAAAGCGGCAGGGAGTGGTACAATGAGCAGTTCTTC.

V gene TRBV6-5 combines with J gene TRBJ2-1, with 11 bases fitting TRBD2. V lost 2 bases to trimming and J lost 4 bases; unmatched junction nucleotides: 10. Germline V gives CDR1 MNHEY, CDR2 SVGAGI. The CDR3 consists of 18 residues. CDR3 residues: CASSYPNLAGGLYNEQFF. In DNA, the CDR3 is TGTGCCAGCAGTTACCCAAATCTAGCGGGAGGCCTATACAATGAGCAGTTCTTC.

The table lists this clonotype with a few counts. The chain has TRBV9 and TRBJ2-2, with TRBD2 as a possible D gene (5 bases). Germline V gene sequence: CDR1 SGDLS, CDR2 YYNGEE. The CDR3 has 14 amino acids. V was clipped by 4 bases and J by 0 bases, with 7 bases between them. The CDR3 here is CASSSSTNTGELFF. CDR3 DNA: TGTGCCAGCAGCTCTAGCACGAACACCGGGGAGCTGTTTTTT.

For the CDR3, the DNA is TGTGCCATCAGTGAGTCCAGGGAAGGGGACATTCAGTACTTC. It is translated as CAISESREGDIQYF. The gene calls are TRBV10-3 and TRBJ2-4, with D perhaps matching TRBD1 (5 bases). Germline V gene lookup returns CDR1 ENHRY and CDR2 SYGVKD. This CDR3 spans 14 amino acids. Between the trimmed V and J ends, which lost 0 bases and 8 bases, there was a span of 11 bases.

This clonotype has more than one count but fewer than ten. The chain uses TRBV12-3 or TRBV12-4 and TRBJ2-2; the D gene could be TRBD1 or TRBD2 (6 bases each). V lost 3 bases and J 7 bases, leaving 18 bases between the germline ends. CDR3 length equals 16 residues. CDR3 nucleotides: TGTGCCAGCAGTTTTTTAATTGGGGGGCAGGGCGGGGAGCTGTTTTTT. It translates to CASSFLIGGQGGELFF.

The CDR3 nucleotides are TGTGCCAGCAGCTTAGGGACTAGCGGACCCAGCTCCTACAATGAGCAGTTCTTC. Amino acids: CASSLGTSGPSSYNEQFF. The chain uses TRBV7-6 and TRBJ2-1; 10 positions match TRBD2. From germline, CDR1 is SGHVS and CDR2 FNYEAQ. V lost 1 base to trimming and J lost 0 bases; unmatched junction nucleotides: 6. The CDR3 spans 18 residues.

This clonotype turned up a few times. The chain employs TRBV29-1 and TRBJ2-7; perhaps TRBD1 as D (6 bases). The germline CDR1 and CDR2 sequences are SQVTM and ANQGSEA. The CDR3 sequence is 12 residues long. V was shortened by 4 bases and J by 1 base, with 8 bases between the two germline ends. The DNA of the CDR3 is TGCAGCGTTGGGGGGCGGTCCTACGAGCAGTACTTC. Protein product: CSVGGRSYEQYF.

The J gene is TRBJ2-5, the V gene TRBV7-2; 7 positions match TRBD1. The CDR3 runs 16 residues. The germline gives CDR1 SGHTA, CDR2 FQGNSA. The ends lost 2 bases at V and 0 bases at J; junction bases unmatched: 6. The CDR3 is CASSLRTGWYQETQYF. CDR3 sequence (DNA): TGTGCCAGCAGCTTAAGGACAGGATGGTACCAAGAGACCCAGTACTTC.

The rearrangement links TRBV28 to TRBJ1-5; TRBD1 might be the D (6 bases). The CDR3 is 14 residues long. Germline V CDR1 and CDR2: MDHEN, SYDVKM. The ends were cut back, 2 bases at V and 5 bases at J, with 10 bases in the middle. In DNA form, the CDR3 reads TGTGCCAGCAGTTTAGGGGGCAGATATCAGCCCCAGCATTTT. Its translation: CASSLGGRYQPQHF.

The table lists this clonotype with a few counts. In nucleotides, the CDR3 is TGCAGTGCTAGAGAAGGCAGGGAAACTTTCTTT. The encoded protein is CSAREGRETFF. V is TRBV20-1 and J is TRBJ1-1; D is perhaps TRBD1 (5 bases). The CDR3 loop spans 11 amino acids. CDR1 is DFQATT, CDR2 SNEGSKA, per germline (reference sequence). Trimming took 0 bases from V and 12 from J, leaving 11 bases between them.

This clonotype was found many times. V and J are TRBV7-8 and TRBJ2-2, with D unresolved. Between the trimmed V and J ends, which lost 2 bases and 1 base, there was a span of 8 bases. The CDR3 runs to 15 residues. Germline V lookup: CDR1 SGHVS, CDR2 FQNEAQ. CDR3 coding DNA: TGTGCCAGCAGCTTATTACAGATGAACACCGGGGAGCTGTTTTTT. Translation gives CASSLLQMNTGELFF. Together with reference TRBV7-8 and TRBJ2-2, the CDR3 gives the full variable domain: GAGVSQSPRYKVAKRGQDVALRCDPISGHVSLFWYQQALGQGPEFLTYFQNEAQLDKSGLPSDRFFAERPEGSVSTLKIQRTQQEDSAVYLCASSLLQMNTGELFFGEGSRLTVL.

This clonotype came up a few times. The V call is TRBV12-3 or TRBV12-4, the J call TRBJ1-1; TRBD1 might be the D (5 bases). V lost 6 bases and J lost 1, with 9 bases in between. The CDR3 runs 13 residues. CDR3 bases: TGTGCCAGCAGAAGGGACTGGAACACTGAAGCTTTCTTT. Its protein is CASRRDWNTEAFF.

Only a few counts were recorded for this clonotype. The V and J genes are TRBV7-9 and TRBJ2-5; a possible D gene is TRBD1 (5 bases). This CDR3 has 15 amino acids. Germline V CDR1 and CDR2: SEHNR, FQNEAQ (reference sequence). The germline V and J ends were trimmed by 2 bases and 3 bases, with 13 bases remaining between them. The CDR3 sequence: CASSLSGAKEETQYF. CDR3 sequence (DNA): TGTGCCAGCAGCTTAAGTGGGGCAAAGGAAGAGACCCAGTACTTC.

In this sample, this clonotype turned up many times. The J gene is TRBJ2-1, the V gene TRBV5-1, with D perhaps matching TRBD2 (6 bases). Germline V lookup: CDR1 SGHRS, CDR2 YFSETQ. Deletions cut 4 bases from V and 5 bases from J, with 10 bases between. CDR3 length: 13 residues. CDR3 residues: CASSVTRNNEQFF. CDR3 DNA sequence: TGCGCCAGCAGCGTGACTAGGAACAATGAGCAGTTCTTC.

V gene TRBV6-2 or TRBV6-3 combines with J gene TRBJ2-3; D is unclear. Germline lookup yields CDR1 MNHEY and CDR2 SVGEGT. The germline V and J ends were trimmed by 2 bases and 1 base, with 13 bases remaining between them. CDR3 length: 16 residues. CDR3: CASSYLQVPGTDTQYF. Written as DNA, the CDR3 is TGTGCCAGCAGTTACCTCCAGGTTCCAGGCACAGATACGCAGTATTTT.

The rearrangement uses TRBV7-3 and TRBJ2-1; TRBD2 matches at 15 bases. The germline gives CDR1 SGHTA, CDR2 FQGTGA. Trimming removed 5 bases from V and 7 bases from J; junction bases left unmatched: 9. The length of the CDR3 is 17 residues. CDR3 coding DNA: TGTGCCAGCAGCGTAGGGACTAGCGGGAGGTTTGGAAATGAGCAGTTCTTC. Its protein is CASSVGTSGRFGNEQFF. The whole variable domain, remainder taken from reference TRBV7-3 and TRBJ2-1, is GAGVSQTPSNKVTEKGKYVELRCDPISGHTALYWYRQSLGQGPEFLIYFQGTGAADDSGLPNDRFFAVRPEGSVSTLKIQRTERGDSAVYLCASSVGTSGRFGNEQFFGPGTRLTVL.

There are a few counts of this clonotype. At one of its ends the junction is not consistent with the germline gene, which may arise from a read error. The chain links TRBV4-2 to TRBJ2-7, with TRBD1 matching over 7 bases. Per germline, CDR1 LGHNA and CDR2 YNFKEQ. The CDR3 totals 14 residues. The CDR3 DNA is TGTGCCAGCAGCCCGGAACAAAACTTGGGGACAGTCGGATTC. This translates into CASSPEQNLGTVGF.

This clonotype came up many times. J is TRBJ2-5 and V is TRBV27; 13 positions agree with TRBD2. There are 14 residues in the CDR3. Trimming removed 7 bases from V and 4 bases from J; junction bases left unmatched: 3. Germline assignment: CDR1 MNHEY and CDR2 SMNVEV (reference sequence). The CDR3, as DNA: TGTGCCAGCATGAGACTAGCGGGAGGAGAGACCCAGTACTTC. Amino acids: CASMRLAGGETQYF.

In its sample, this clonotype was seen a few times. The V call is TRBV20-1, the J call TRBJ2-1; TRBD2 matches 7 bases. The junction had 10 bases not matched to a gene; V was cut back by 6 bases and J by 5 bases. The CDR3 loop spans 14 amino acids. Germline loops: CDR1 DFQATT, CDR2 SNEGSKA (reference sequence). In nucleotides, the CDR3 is TGCAGTGCCAGGGCGGCGGGAGTAAACAATGAGCAGTTCTTC. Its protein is CSARAAGVNNEQFF.

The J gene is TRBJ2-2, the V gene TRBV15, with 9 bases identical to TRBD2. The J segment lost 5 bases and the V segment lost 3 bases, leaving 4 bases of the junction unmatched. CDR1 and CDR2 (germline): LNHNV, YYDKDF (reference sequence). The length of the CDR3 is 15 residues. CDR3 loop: CATSRQLAGTGELFF. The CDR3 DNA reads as TGTGCCACCAGCAGGCAGCTAGCGGGGACCGGGGAGCTGTTTTTT.

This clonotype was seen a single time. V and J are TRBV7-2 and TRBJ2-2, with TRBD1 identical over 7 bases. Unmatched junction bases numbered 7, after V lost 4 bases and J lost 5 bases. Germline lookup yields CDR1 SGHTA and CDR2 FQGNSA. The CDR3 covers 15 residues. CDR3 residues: CASSSSTGWTGELFF. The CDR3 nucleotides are TGTGCCAGCAGCTCTTCGACAGGGTGGACCGGGGAGCTGTTTTTT.

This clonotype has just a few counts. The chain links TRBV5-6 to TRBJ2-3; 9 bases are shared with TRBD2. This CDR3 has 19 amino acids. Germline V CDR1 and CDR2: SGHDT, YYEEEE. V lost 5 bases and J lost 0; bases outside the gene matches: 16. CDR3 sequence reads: CASSLPYGGGAGSTDTQYF. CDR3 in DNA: TGTGCCAGCAGTCTCCCCTATGGCGGGGGGGCCGGGAGCACAGATACGCAGTATTTT.

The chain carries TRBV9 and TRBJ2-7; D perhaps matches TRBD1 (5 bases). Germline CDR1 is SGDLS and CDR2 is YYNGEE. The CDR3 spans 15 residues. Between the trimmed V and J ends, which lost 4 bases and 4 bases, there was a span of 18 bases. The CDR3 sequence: CASSPNLDSFYEQYF. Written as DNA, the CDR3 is TGTGCCAGCAGCCCGAACCTCGACAGCTTTTACGAGCAGTACTTC. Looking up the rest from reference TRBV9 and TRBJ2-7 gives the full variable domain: DSGVTQTPKHLITATGQRVTLRCSPRSGDLSVYWYQQSLDQGLQFLIQYYNGEERAKGNILERFSAQQFPDLHSELNLSSLELGDSALYFCASSPNLDSFYEQYFGPGTRLTVT.

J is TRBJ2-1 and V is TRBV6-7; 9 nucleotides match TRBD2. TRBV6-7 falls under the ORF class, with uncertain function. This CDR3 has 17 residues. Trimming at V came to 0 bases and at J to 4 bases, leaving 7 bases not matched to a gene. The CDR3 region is CASSYSILAGAYNEQFF. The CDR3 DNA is TGTGCCAGCAGTTACTCGATCTTAGCGGGGGCGTACAATGAGCAGTTCTTC.

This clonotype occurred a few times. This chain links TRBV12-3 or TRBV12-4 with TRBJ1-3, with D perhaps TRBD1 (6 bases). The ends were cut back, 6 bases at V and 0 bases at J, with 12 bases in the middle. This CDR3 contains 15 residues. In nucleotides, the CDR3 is TGTGCCAGCAGCCGACAGGTGATCTCTGGAAACACCATATATTTT. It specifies CASSRQVISGNTIYF.

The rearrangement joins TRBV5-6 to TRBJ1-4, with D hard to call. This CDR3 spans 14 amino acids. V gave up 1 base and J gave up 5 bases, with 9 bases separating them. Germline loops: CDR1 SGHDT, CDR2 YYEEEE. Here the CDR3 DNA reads TGTGCCAGCAGCTTGTCGGGAGGGAATGAAAAACTGTTTTTT. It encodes CASSLSGGNEKLFF.

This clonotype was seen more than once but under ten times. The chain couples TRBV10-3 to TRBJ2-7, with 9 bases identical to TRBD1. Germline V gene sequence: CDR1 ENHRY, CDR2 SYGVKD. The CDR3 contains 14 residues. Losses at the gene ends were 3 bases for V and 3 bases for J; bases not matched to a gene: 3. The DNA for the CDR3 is TGTGCCATCAGTGAAGGGACAGGGTACTACGAGCAGTACTTC. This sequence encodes CAISEGTGYYEQYF.

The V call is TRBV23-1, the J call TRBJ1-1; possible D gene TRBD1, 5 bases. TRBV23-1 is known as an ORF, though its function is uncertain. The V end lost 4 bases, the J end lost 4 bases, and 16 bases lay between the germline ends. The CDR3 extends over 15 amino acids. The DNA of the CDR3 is TGCGCCAGCAGTCCGCTTTGGGGGAAGGTCACTGAAGCTTTCTTT. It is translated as CASSPLWGKVTEAFF.